Below are 5 T cell receptor beta chains sequenced from a single sample in a study of control samples from healthy donors and cancer patients. Profiled with immunoSEQ multiplex PCR; TCRdb holds only in-frame clones, not every one. This sample has tens of thousands of clones, with 70% to 90% found just once. Input material: PBMCs. These receptors were obtained from a woman aged 50 to 60 with head and neck cancer.

The chain combines TRBV11-3 with TRBJ2-1, with 8 bases fitting TRBD2. The J segment lost 10 bases and the V segment lost 4 bases, leaving 6 bases of the junction unmatched. This CDR3 has 13 residues. Germline values: CDR1 SGHNT, CDR2 YENEEA. CDR3 DNA sequence: TGTGCCAGCAGCTCTCGAGCGGGGGTGGAGCAGTTCTTC. It codes for CASSSRAGVEQFF.

The rearrangement links TRBV9 to TRBJ2-4; TRBD1 might be the D (6 bases). V was shortened by 4 bases and J by 1 base, with 21 bases between the two germline ends. The CDR3 has 18 residues. Germline V gene sequence: CDR1 SGDLS, CDR2 YYNGEE. The CDR3 sequence is CASSLPPPGTKAKNIQYF. Written as DNA, the CDR3 is TGTGCCAGCAGCTTACCCCCCCCCGGGACAAAGGCCAAAAACATTCAGTACTTC. The entire variable domain, with the rest obtained from reference TRBV9 and TRBJ2-4, is as follows: DSGVTQTPKHLITATGQRVTLRCSPRSGDLSVYWYQQSLDQGLQFLIQYYNGEERAKGNILERFSAQQFPDLHSELNLSSLELGDSALYFCASSLPPPGTKAKNIQYFGAGTRLSVL.

This chain uses TRBV5-5 with TRBJ1-2; D is unresolved. The CDR3 is 15 amino acids. V lost 0 bases and J lost 4, with 13 bases in between. Germline CDR1 is SGHKS and CDR2 is YYEKEE (reference sequence). CDR3 sequence (DNA): TGTGCCAGCAGCTTGGGTGGCGGCGGACCCTATGGCTACACCTTC. Its protein is CASSLGGGGPYGYTF.

A word on this clone: A much larger clone differs by one base, so this may be a read error. CDR3 sequence reads: CASSFNPNTEAFF. In nucleotides, the CDR3 is TGTGCCAGCAGCTTTAACCCTAACACTGAAGCTTTCTTT. This chain joins TRBV7-2 and TRBJ1-1; D gene unclear. In germline, CDR1 is SGHTA, CDR2 FQGNSA. The CDR3 contains 13 residues. The V end was cut by 3 bases, the J end by 2 bases, with 7 bases between.

This chain joins TRBV2 and TRBJ2-5, with TRBD1 as a possible D gene (5 bases). V shed 11 bases and J shed 5 bases, with 24 bases lying between them. The CDR3 runs 15 residues. Germline V gene sequence: CDR1 SNHLY, CDR2 FYNNEI. This CDR3 reads CAGDLGLPRVETQYF. Here the CDR3 DNA reads TGTGCCGGAGACCTGGGGCTCCCCCGGGTGGAGACCCAGTACTTC.